This T cell receptor (beta chain) was retrieved from a study of control samples from healthy donors and cancer patients. Germline-derived CDR1 and CDR2 are MNHEY and SVGEGT. Trimming took off 5 bases at V and 6 bases at J, with 16 bases between the two ends. The CDR3 has 15 residues. This clone occurred a few times. Measured with immunoSEQ multiplex PCR; TCRdb has only the in-frame clones, and not every one. The table has approximately 100,000 clones, around 90% seen once; the top ten hold less than 3.5%. The source of this sequence is a human donor in good health. The donor label of this sample is uncertain. Input material: blood. J is TRBJ1-4 and V is TRBV6-2 or TRBV6-3; tentatively, D is TRBD1 (6 bases). The CDR3 region is CASSRSGQIHEKLFF. The CDR3 DNA reads as TGTGCCAGCAGTAGAAGCGGACAGATCCATGAAAAACTGTTTTTT.